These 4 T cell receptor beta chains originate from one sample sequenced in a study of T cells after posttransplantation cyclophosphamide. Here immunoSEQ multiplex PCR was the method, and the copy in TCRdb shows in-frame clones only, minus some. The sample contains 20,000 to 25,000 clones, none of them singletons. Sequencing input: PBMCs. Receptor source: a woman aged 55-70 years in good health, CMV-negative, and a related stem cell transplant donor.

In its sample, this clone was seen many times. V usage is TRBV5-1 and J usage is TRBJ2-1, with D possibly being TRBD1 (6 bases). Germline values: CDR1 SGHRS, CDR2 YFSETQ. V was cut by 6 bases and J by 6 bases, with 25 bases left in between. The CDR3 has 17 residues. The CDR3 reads CASILSPGPGASNEQFF. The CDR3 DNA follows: TGCGCCAGCATCCTCTCCCCGGGCCCAGGGGCATCCAATGAGCAGTTCTTC.

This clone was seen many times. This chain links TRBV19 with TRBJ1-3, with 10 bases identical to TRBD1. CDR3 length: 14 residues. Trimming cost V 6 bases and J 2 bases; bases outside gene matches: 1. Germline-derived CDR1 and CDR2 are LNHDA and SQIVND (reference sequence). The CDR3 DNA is TGTGCCAGTAGGGGACAGGGGCCTGGAAACACCATATATTTT. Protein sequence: CASRGQGPGNTIYF. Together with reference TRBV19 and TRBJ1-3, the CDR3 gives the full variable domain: DGGITQSPKYLFRKEGQNVTLSCEQNLNHDAMYWYRQDPGQGLRLIYYSQIVNDFQKGDIAEGYSVSREKKESFPLTVTSAQKNPTAFYLCASRGQGPGNTIYFGEGSWLTVV.

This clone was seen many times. The DNA of the CDR3 is TGTGCCAGCAGAAAAGACAGGTGGACCGAAAAACTGTTTTTT. Its translation is CASRKDRWTEKLFF. This chain connects TRBV7-6 to TRBJ1-4; D is perhaps TRBD1 (6 bases). The germline gives CDR1 SGHVS, CDR2 FNYEAQ. The V end lost 6 bases, the J end lost 8 bases, and 16 bases lay between the germline ends. The CDR3 spans 14 residues.

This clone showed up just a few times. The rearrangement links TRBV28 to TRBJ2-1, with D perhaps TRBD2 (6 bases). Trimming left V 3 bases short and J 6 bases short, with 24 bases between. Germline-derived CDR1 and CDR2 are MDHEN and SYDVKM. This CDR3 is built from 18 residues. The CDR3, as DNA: TGTGCCAGCAGTTTCGTTCTTTGGGGGGACCTCCAACGCAATGAGCAGTTCTTC. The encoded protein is CASSFVLWGDLQRNEQFF.